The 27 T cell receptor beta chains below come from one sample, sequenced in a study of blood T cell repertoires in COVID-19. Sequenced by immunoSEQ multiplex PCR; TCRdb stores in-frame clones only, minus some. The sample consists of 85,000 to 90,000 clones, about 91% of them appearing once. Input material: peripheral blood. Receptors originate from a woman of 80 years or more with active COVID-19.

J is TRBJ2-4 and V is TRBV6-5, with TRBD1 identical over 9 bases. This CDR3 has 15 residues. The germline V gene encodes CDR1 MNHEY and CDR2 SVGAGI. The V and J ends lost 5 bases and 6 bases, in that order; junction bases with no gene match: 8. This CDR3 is CASSRGDRVANIQYF. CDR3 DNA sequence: TGTGCCAGCAGTCGAGGGGACAGGGTGGCAAACATTCAGTACTTC.

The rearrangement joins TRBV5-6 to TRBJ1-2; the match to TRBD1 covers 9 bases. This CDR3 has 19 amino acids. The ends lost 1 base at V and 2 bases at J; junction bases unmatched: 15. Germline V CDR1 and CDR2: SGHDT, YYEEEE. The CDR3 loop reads CASSLITYLGQGRNYGYTF. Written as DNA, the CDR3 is TGTGCCAGCAGCTTGATTACGTATTTGGGACAGGGCCGCAACTATGGCTACACCTTC.

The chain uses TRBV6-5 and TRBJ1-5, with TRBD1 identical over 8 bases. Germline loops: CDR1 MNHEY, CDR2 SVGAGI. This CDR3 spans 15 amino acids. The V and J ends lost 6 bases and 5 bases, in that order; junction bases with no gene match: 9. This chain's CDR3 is CASSLTGERDQPQHF. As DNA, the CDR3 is TGTGCCAGCAGCCTGACAGGGGAACGGGATCAGCCCCAGCATTTT.

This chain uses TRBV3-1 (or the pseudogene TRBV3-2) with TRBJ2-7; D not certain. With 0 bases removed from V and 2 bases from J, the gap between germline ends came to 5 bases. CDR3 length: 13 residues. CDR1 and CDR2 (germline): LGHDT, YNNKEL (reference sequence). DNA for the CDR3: TGTGCCAGCAGCCAAGATCGGGCCTACGAGCAGTACTTC. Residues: CASSQDRAYEQYF.

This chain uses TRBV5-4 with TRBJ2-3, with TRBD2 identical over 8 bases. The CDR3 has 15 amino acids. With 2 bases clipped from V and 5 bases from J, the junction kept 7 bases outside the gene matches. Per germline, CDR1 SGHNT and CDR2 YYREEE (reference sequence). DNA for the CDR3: TGTGCCAGCAGCTTCCGAGCGGGAGTAGGAGATACGCAGTATTTT. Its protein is CASSFRAGVGDTQYF. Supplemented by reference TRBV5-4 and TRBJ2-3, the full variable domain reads ETGVTQSPTHLIKTRGQQVTLRCSSQSGHNTVSWYQQALGQGPQFIFQYYREEENGRGNFPPRFSGLQFPNYSSELNVNALELDDSALYLCASSFRAGVGDTQYFGPGTRLTVL.

CDR3 in amino acids: CASRSTSGVSYEQYF. DNA of the CDR3: TGTGCCAGCAGAAGCACTAGCGGCGTCTCCTACGAGCAGTACTTC. The V call is TRBV5-6, the J call TRBJ2-7, with TRBD2 matching over 8 bases. This CDR3 is built from 15 residues. The ends lost 5 bases at V and 0 bases at J; junction bases unmatched: 7. Germline CDR1 reads SGHDT; CDR2 reads YYEEEE.

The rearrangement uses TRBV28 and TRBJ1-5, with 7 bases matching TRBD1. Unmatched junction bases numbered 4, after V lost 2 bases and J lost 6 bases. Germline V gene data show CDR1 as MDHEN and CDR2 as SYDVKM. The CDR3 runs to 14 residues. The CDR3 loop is CASSLQGETQPQHF. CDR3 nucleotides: TGTGCCAGCAGTTTACAGGGGGAGACTCAGCCCCAGCATTTT.

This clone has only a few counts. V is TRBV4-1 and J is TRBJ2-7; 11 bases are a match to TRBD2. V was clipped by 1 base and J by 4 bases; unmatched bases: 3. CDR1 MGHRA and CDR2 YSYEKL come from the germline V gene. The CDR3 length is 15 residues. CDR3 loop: CASSQGTSGRYEQYF. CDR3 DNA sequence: TGCGCCAGCAGCCAAGGGACTAGCGGGCGATACGAGCAGTACTTC.

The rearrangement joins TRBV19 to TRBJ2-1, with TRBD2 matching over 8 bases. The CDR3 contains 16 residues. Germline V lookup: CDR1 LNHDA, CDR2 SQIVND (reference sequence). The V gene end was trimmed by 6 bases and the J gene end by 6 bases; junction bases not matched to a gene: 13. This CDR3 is CASSRLGREALNEQFF. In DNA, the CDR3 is TGTGCCAGTAGCAGACTAGGGCGGGAGGCCCTCAATGAGCAGTTCTTC.

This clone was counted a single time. CDR3 coding DNA: TGTGCCAGCTCACCATCGGGACTCATGAACACTGAAGCTTTCTTT. As protein: CASSPSGLMNTEAFF. The chain links TRBV18 to TRBJ1-1, with D perhaps matching TRBD1 (5 bases). V was trimmed by 2 bases and J by 0 bases, leaving 10 bases between them. The length of the CDR3 is 15 residues. Germline CDR1 reads KGHSH; CDR2 reads LQKENI.

The CDR3 loop is CASSPLKAGIDEQYF. CDR3 DNA sequence: TGTGCCAGCAGCCCCCTAAAAGCGGGTATAGACGAGCAGTACTTC. The chain is built from TRBV7-9 and TRBJ2-7, with D tentatively TRBD2 (6 bases). Germline V gene lookup returns CDR1 SEHNR and CDR2 FQNEAQ (reference sequence). Trimming took 5 bases from V and 5 from J, leaving 19 bases between them. The CDR3 is 15 amino acids.

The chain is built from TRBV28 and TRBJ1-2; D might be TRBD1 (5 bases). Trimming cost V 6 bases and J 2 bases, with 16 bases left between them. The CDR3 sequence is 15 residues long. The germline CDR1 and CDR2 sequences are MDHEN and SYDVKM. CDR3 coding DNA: TGTGCCAGCAGGATTGTAAGGGGCCCCAACTATGGCTACACCTTC. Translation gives CASRIVRGPNYGYTF.

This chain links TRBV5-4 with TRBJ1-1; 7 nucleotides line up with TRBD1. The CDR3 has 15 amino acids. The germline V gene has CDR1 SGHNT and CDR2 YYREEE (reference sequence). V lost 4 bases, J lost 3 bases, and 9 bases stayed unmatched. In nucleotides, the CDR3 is TGTGCCAGCAGCCCGAAGTATACAGGGGACACTGAAGCTTTCTTT. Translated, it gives CASSPKYTGDTEAFF.

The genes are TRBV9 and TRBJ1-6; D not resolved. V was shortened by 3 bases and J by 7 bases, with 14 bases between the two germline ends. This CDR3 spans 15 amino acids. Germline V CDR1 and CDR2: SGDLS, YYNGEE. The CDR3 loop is CASSALPGGNSPLHF. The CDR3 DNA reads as TGTGCCAGCAGCGCGCTACCGGGCGGGAATTCACCCCTCCACTTT.

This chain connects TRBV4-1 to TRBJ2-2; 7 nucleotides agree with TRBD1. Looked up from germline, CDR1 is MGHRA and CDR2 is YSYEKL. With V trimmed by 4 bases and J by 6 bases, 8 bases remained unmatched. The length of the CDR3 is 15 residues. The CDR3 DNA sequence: TGCGCCAGCAGCCGGGGACAGCCCGCCCCCGGGGAGCTGTTTTTT. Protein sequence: CASSRGQPAPGELFF.

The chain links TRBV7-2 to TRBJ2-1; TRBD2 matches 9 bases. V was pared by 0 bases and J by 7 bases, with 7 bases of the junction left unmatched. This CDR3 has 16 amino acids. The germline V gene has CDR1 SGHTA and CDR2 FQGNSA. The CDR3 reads CASSLAGGRAGNEQFF. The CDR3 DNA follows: TGTGCCAGCAGCTTAGCAGGCGGGAGGGCCGGTAATGAGCAGTTCTTC.

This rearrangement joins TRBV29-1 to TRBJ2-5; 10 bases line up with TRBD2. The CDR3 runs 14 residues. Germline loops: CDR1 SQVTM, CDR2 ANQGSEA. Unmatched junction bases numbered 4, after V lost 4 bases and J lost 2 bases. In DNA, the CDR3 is TGCAGCGTTGGGGGAGCGGGAGGGCAAGAGACCCAGTACTTC. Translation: CSVGGAGGQETQYF.

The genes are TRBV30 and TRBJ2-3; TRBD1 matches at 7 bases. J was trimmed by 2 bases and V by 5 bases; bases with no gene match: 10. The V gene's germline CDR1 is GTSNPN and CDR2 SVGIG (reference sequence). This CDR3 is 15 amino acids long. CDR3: CAWADGTAFTDTQYF. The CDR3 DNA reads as TGTGCCTGGGCTGACGGGACAGCTTTCACAGATACGCAGTATTTT.

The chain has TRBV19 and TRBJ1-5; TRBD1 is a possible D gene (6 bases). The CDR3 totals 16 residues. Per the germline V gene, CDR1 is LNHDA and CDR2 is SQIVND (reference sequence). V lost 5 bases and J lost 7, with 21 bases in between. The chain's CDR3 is CASSPRLDRYGQPQHF. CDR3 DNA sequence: TGTGCCAGTAGTCCACGACTCGACAGGTATGGGCAGCCCCAGCATTTT.

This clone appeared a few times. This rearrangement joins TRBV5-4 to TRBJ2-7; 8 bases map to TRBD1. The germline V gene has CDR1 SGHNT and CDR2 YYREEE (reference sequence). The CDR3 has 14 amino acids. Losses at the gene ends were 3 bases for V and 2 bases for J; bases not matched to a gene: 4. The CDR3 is CASSSGGSPYEQYF. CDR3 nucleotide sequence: TGTGCCAGCAGCTCAGGGGGCAGCCCCTACGAGCAGTACTTC.

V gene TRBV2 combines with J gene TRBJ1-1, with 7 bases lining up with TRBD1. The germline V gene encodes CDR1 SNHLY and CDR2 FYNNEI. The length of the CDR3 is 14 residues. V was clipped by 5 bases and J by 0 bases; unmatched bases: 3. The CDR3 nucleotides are TGTGCCAGCAGTAGACAGGGCATGAACACTGAAGCTTTCTTT. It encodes CASSRQGMNTEAFF.

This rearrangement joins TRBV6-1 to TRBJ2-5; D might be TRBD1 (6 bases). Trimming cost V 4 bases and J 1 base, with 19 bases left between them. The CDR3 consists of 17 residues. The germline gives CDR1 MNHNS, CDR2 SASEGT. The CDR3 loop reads CASSVTRGRGAQETQYF. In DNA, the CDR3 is TGTGCCAGCAGTGTAACGAGAGGCAGGGGAGCCCAAGAGACCCAGTACTTC.

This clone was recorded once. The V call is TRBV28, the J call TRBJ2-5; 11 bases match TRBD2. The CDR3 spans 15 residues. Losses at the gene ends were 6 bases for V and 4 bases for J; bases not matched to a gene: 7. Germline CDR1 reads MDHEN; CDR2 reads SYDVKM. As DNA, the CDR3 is TGTGCCAGCAGCCCCCAAACTAGCGGGAGAGAGACCCAGTACTTC. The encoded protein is CASSPQTSGRETQYF.

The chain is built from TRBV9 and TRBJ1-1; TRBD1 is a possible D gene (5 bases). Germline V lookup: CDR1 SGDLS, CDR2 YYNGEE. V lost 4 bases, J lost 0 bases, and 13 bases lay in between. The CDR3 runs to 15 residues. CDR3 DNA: TGTGCCAGCAGCCATGTCCGGGACTTGAACACTGAAGCTTTCTTT. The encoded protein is CASSHVRDLNTEAFF. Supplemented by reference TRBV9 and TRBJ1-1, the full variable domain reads DSGVTQTPKHLITATGQRVTLRCSPRSGDLSVYWYQQSLDQGLQFLIQYYNGEERAKGNILERFSAQQFPDLHSELNLSSLELGDSALYFCASSHVRDLNTEAFFGQGTRLTVV.

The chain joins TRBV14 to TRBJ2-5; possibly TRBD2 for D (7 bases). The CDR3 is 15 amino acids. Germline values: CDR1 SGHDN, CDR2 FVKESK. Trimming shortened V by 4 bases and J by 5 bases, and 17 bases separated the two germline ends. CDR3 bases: TGTGCCAGCAGCCCGGGGGGCAGGTTTTTTGAGACCCAGTACTTC. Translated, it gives CASSPGGRFFETQYF.

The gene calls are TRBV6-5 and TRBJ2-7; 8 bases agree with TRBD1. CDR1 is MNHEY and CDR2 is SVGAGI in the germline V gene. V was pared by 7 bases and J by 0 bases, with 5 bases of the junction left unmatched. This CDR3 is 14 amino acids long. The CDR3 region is CASMRDRLSYEQYF. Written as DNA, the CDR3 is TGTGCCAGCATGAGGGACAGGCTCTCCTACGAGCAGTACTTC.

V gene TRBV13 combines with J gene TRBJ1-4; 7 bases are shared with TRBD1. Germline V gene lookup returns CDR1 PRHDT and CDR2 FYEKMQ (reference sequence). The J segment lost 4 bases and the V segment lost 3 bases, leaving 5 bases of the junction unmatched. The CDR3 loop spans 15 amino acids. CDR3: CASSFRQGDNEKLFF. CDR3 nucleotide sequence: TGTGCCAGCAGCTTCAGACAGGGCGATAATGAAAAACTGTTTTTT.